These T cell receptor beta chains were read from a single sample in a study of CD8+ T cells in alopecia areata. TCRdb keeps only in-frame clones here, not all; method: immunoSEQ multiplex PCR. Of over 110,000 clones listed, approximately 50% are singletons. Sequencing was performed on CD4+ T cells sorted from blood, taken at week 0. The origin of the receptors is a human donor with alopecia areata. Each CDR3 is given with its conserved first and last residue. Each record gives: clone size, D gene, J gene, V gene, CDR3 DNA, CDR3 protein. The D gene is left open where the match is weak. Where a row states a size, it is once, few, many or the class of an expanded clone; other rows omit it.

>.|TRBD2|TRBJ2-7|TRBV5-1
TGCGCCAGCCGTCGCCGGGGGGACCTTTTCGAGCAGTACTTC
CASRRRGDLFEQYF
>few|.|TRBJ1-1|TRBV25-1
TGTGCCAGCAGTGGGTTCATGAACACTGAAGCTTTCTTT
CASSGFMNTEAFF
>.|TRBD1|TRBJ2-1|TRBV15
TGTGCCACCAGCAGGGGCCGGGACAGGGGGAGCAATGAGCAGTTCTTC
CATSRGRDRGSNEQFF
>.|.|TRBJ2-3|TRBV4-1
TGCGCCAGCAGCCACACTACCCTCAGCACAGATACGCAGTATTTT
CASSHTTLSTDTQYF
>few|.|TRBJ2-2|TRBV7-9
TGTGCCAGCAGCTTATCCGCCGGGGAGCTGTTTTTT
CASSLSAGELFF
>.|.|TRBJ2-1|TRBV23-1
TGCGCCAGCACCCTTCCGACTGAGGCCCATGAGCAGTTCTTC
CASTLPTEAHEQFF
>few|.|TRBJ2-3|TRBV29-1
TGCAGCGAGAACGAGGTTACGCAGTATTTT
CSENEVTQYF
>few|TRBD1|TRBJ1-2|TRBV30
TGTGCCTGGAGTCGCCGGGACAGCTATGGCTACACCTTC
CAWSRRDSYGYTF
>few|TRBD2|TRBJ2-2|TRBV5-1
TGCGCCAGCAGCTTGACGGGACTAGCGGTGAACACCGGGGAGCTGTTTTTT
CASSLTGLAVNTGELFF
>.|.|TRBJ1-5|TRBV11-2
TGTGCCAGCAGCCCCGGTGCGAGCAATCAGCCCCAGCATTTT
CASSPGASNQPQHF
>once|.|TRBJ2-1|TRBV10-3
TGTGCCATCAGCGTGGCGAACAATGAGCAGTTCTTC
CAISVANNEQFF
>few|TRBD2|TRBJ2-1|TRBV4-3
TGCGCCAGCACCCATACCGGGACTAGCGGGAGTTACAATGAGCAGTTCTTC
CASTHTGTSGSYNEQFF
>many|TRBD2|TRBJ2-7|TRBV29-1
TGCAGCGTGTCTAGCGGGAGGTCCTACGAGCAGTACTTC
CSVSSGRSYEQYF
>.|.|TRBJ2-2|TRBV11-3
TGTGCCAGCAGGATAGCGACCTACACCGGGGAGCTGTTTTTT
CASRIATYTGELFF
>.|.|TRBJ1-2|TRBV4-3
TGCGCCAGCAGTGAACCTGGGGGGAGGGTGACGTCTGGCTACACCTTC
CASSEPGGRVTSGYTF
>once|.|TRBJ1-1|TRBV6-5
TGTGCCAGCAGTTTAGGGGAGACTGAAGCTTCCTTT
CASSLGETEASF
>.|TRBD1|TRBJ2-2|TRBV29-1
TGCAGCGTTGGCCCCGGGACAGGGGGGTACACCGGGGAGCTGTTTTTT
CSVGPGTGGYTGELFF
>.|TRBD2|TRBJ2-5|TRBV5-1
TGCGCCAGCAGCCCTAGCGGGAAAGAGACCCAGTACTTC
CASSPSGKETQYF
>few|.|TRBJ1-5|TRBV30
TGTGCCTGGAGCCGGGACAATCAGCCCCAGCATTTT
CAWSRDNQPQHF
>.|TRBD1|TRBJ1-2|TRBV25-1
TGTGCCAGCAGTGGGCACCCAGGGGGAGCCTATGGCTACACCTTC
CASSGHPGGAYGYTF
>.|.|TRBJ2-5|TRBV5-1
TGCGCCAGCAGCTCGGGACGACAACAAGAGACCCAGTACTTC
CASSSGRQQETQYF
>many|TRBD1|TRBJ1-1|TRBV7-8
TGTGCCAGCAGCCCCCTCACAGGGGGCCACACTGAAGCTTTCTTT
CASSPLTGGHTEAFF
>.|.|TRBJ1-1|TRBV29-1
TGCAGCGTTCAGGTGATCATGAACACTGAAGCTTTCTTT
CSVQVIMNTEAFF
>.|.|TRBJ1-4|TRBV7-9
TGTGCCAGCAGCTTAGTAGTAGGAGGAGGGCGTGAAAAACTGTTTTTT
CASSLVVGGGREKLFF
>.|TRBD2|TRBJ2-3|TRBV5-1
TGCGCCAGCAGCTTGGCCACTAGCGGGATTGGTGATACGCAGTATTTT
CASSLATSGIGDTQYF
>once|.|TRBJ2-3|TRBV15
TGTGCCACCAAAACAGCGCAGACCACAGATACGCAGTATTTT
CATKTAQTTDTQYF
>.|TRBD1|TRBJ2-7|TRBV5-1
TGCGCCAGCAGTCATCGGACAGGGATATCCTACGAGCAGTACTTC
CASSHRTGISYEQYF
>.|.|TRBJ2-3|TRBV7-9
TGTGCCAGCACCCTGTCTACCGACCTGCAGTATTTT
CASTLSTDLQYF
>.|.|TRBJ2-4|TRBV29-1
TGCAGCGTTGTACTTTGGGGGGCGCGAGACATTCAGTACTTC
CSVVLWGARDIQYF
>few|.|TRBJ1-1|TRBV27
TGTGCCAGCAGGGTGAGGACTGAAGCTTTCTTT
CASRVRTEAFF
>.|.|TRBJ2-1|TRBV30
TGTGCCTGGAGTGCAGGGGGGTCGGAGTTCTTC
CAWSAGGSEFF
>few|.|TRBJ1-1|TRBV5-1
TGCGCCAGCAGAGACACCCTGAACACTGAAGCTTTCTTT
CASRDTLNTEAFF
>.|.|TRBJ2-6|TRBV4-1
TGCGCCAGCAGCTCAGGGGCAGGTCGCGTCCTGACTTTC
CASSSGAGRVLTF
>.|TRBD1|TRBJ2-3|TRBV29-1
TGCAGCGTTACGGACAGGCTATCGACAGATACGCAGTATTTT
CSVTDRLSTDTQYF
>.|.|TRBJ2-6|TRBV11-2
TGTGCCAGCAGCTACGGGCATGGGGCCAACGTCCTGACTTTC
CASSYGHGANVLTF
>.|.|TRBJ2-5|TRBV28
TGTGCCAGCCGGGACCCAGGGGATTACAAGACCCAGTACTTC
CASRDPGDYKTQYF
>.|.|TRBJ1-4|TRBV30
TGTGCCTGGAGCGGAGGTCAAAATGAAAAACTGTTTTTT
CAWSGGQNEKLFF
>.|.|TRBJ1-2|TRBV9
TGTGCCAGCAGCGTAGCTCTCATCCTGCCCTATGGCTACACCTTC
CASSVALILPYGYTF
>few|.|TRBJ2-3|TRBV25-1
TGTGCCAGCAGTGACGCGCCAGGAATAGCCACAGATACGCAGTATTTT
CASSDAPGIATDTQYF
>.|.|TRBJ2-5|TRBV29-1
TGCAGCGTACCGGAGGAGTTAGAGACCCAGTACTTC
CSVPEELETQYF
>once|.|TRBJ2-2|TRBV30
TGTGCCTGGAGGACAGATCACACCGGGACAGGGGAGCTGTTTTTT
CAWRTDHTGTGELFF